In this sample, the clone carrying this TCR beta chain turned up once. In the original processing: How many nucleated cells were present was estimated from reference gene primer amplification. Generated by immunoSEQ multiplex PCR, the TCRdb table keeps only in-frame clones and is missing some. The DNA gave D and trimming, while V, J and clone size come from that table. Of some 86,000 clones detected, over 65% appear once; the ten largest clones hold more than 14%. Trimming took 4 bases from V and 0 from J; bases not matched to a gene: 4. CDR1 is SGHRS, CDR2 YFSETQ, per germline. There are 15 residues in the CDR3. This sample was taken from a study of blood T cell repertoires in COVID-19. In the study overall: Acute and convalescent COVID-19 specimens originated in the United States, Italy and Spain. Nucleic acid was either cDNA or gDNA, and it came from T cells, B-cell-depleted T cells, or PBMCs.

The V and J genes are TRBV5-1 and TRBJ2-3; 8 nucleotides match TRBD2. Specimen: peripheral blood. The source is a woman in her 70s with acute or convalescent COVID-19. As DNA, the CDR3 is TGCGCCAGCAGCCCCGCGGGGGGTAGCACAGATACGCAGTATTTT. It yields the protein CASSPAGGSTDTQYF.